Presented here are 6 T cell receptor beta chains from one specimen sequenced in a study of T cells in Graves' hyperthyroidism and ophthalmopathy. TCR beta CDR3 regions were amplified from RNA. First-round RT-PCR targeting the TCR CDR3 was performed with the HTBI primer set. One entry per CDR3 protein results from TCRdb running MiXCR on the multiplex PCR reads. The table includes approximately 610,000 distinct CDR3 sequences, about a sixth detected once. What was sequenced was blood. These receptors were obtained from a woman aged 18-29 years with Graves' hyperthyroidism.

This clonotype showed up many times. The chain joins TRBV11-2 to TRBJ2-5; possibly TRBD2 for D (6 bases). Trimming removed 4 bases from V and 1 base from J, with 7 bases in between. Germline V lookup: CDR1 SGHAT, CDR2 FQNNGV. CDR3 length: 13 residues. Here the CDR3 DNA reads TGTGCCAGCAGCTCGGGGGTCCAAGAGACCCAGTACTTC. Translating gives CASSSGVQETQYF.

The DNA of the CDR3 is TGTGCCAGCAGTGAATGGTCACGAATACAAGCTAACTATGGCTACACCTTC. Protein sequence: CASSEWSRIQANYGYTF. The rearrangement uses TRBV7-9 and TRBJ1-2; no definite D call. This CDR3 comprises 17 residues. Between the trimmed V and J ends, which lost 6 bases and 0 bases, there was a span of 20 bases. Germline V gene lookup returns CDR1 SEHNR and CDR2 FQNEAQ (reference sequence).

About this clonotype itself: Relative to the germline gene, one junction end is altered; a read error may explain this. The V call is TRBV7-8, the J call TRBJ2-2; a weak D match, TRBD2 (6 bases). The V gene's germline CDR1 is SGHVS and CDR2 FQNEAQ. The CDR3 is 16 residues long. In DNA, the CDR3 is TGTGTCAGCAGCTTAGCCCTCGTCGGGGGATACGGGGAGCTGTTTTTT. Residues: CVSSLALVGGYGELFF.

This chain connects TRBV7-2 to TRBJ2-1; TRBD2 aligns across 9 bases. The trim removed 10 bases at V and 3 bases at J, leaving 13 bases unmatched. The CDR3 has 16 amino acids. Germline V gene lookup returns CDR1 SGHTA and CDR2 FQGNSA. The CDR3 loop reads CATGKGSGGLYNEQFF. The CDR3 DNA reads TGTGCCACCGGTAAAGGTAGCGGGGGCCTCTACAATGAGCAGTTCTTC.

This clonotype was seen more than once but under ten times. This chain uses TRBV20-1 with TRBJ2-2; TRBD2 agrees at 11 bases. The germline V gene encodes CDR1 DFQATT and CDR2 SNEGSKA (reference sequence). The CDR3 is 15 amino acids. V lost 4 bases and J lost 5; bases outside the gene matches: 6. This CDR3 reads CSATRGTSGTGELFF. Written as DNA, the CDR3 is TGCAGTGCTACCAGGGGGACTAGCGGAACCGGGGAGCTGTTTTTT.

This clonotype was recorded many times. CDR3 residues: CASSWNNYGYTF. DNA for the CDR3: TGTGCCAGCAGTTGGAATAACTATGGCTACACCTTC. The rearrangement joins TRBV6-1 to TRBJ1-2; D is unresolved. Per the germline V gene, CDR1 is MNHNS and CDR2 is SASEGT. V shed 5 bases and J shed 1 base, with 5 bases lying between them. This CDR3 is built from 12 residues.